These 13 T cell receptor beta chains share one sample of origin, sequenced in a study of blood T cells in healthy people across ages (dated by TCRdb to 2013 to 2016). The library came from 5' RACE. TCRdb lists the instrument as Illumina HiSeq 2500. The second PCR ran for about 7 to 11 cycles and used a J-beta primer mix along with a sample-barcoded 5' primer. TCRdb applied fastp at Q25 and MiXCR to the public reads, then kept only in-frame beta chains. Every CDR3 protein is listed once, alongside the most common genes and DNA of its rows. Here the sample has 800,000 or so distinct CDR3 sequences; 55% to 65% occur a single time. The ten largest account for 28% of the sample. Sequenced material: blood. The receptors were gathered from a man aged 30 to 45 in good health.

The gene calls are TRBV7-8 and TRBJ2-4; 8 bases agree with TRBD1. The end of the DNA is better explained by TRBJ2-7, so the J call may be wrong. Germline lookup yields CDR1 SGHVS and CDR2 FQNEAQ. This CDR3 region has 14 residues. The CDR3 region is CASSRRTGTDEQYF. CDR3 bases: TGTGCCAGCAGCCGGAGGACAGGGACCGACGAGCAGTACTTC.

By frequency in the sample, this clonotype is medium-sized. The chain joins TRBV13 to TRBJ2-1; the match to TRBD2 covers 7 bases. V lost 6 bases and J lost 4; bases outside the gene matches: 9. Looked up from germline, CDR1 is PRHDT and CDR2 is FYEKMQ (reference sequence). The CDR3 is made up of 15 amino acids. This CDR3 is CASSSGSGVYNEQFF. The CDR3 DNA follows: TGTGCCAGCAGTTCAGGCAGCGGGGTATACAATGAGCAGTTCTTC. The full variable domain, with the rest looked up from reference TRBV13 and TRBJ2-1, is AAGVIQSPRHLIKEKRETATLKCYPIPRHDTVYWYQQGPGQDPQFLISFYEKMQSDKGSIPDRFSAQQFSDYHSELNMSSLELGDSALYFCASSSGSGVYNEQFFGPGTRLTVL.

The chain employs TRBV20-1 and TRBJ1-2; TRBD1 is a possible D gene (5 bases). There are 11 residues in the CDR3. In germline, CDR1 is DFQATT, CDR2 SNEGSKA (reference sequence). Trimming took 8 bases from V and 0 from J, leaving 7 bases between them. The CDR3 reads CSRGSNYGYTF. The CDR3 nucleotides are TGCAGTCGGGGGTCTAACTATGGCTACACCTTC.

V is TRBV7-3 and J is TRBJ2-3; 12 nucleotides line up with TRBD1. Germline CDR1 is SGHTA and CDR2 is FQGTGA. CDR3 length: 16 residues. V shed 3 bases and J 4 bases; nucleotides not matched to a gene: 5. The CDR3 loop reads CASSLGQGALADTQYF. CDR3 in DNA: TGTGCCAGCAGCTTGGGACAGGGGGCCCTGGCAGATACGCAGTATTTT.

This clonotype was detected only once. The chain links TRBV7-2 to TRBJ2-5; unclear D gene. The CDR3 covers 13 residues. Per germline, CDR1 SGHTA and CDR2 FQGNSA. Between the trimmed V and J ends, which lost 6 bases and 3 bases, there was a span of 11 bases. CDR3 DNA: TGTGCCAGCAGTCGAGTTGGGGAAGAGACCCAGTACTTC. It codes for CASSRVGEETQYF.

V and J are TRBV7-9 and TRBJ2-7; D may be TRBD2 (6 bases). Per the germline V gene, CDR1 is SEHNR and CDR2 is FQNEAQ (reference sequence). Deletions cut 5 bases from V and 6 bases from J, with 14 bases between. The CDR3 has 13 residues. The chain's CDR3 is CASSIRLVGEQYF. CDR3 nucleotide sequence: TGTGCCAGCAGCATCAGACTAGTCGGCGAGCAGTACTTC.

This chain links TRBV29-1 with TRBJ2-7, with 8 bases lining up with TRBD1. CDR3 length: 13 residues. Germline V gene sequence: CDR1 SQVTM, CDR2 ANQGSEA. With V trimmed by 6 bases and J by 3 bases, 7 bases remained unmatched. The CDR3 spells CSVTRGQGYEQYF. In DNA, the CDR3 is TGCAGCGTCACGCGAGGACAGGGCTACGAGCAGTACTTC.

Comments on this clonotype: An end of the junction does not agree with germline; a read error may underlie this. The chain has TRBV7-9 and TRBJ2-1; 8 nucleotides line up with TRBD1. Germline V CDR1 and CDR2: SEHNR, FQNEAQ (reference sequence). The CDR3 contains 15 residues. Written as DNA, the CDR3 is TGTGTCAGCTTAGGACAGGGACACCTCTACAATGAGCAGTTCTTC. Translation: CVSLGQGHLYNEQFF.

This clonotype has a handful of counts. The rearrangement links TRBV20-1 to TRBJ2-5, with TRBD1 matching 8 bases. This CDR3 spans 15 amino acids. Trimming at V came to 0 bases and at J to 2 bases, leaving 5 bases not matched to a gene. In germline, CDR1 is DFQATT, CDR2 SNEGSKA (reference sequence). This chain's CDR3 is CSARDLRGLQETQYF. The DNA of the CDR3 is TGCAGTGCTAGAGATCTCAGGGGGCTTCAAGAGACCCAGTACTTC.

This clonotype was counted once. The chain carries TRBV28 and TRBJ2-7; possibly TRBD2 for D (6 bases). With 2 bases removed from V and 2 bases from J, the gap between germline ends came to 13 bases. The CDR3 has 15 residues. Germline V gene data show CDR1 as MDHEN and CDR2 as SYDVKM. CDR3 DNA sequence: TGTGCCAGCAGTTTACGGGGACTTATGGCCTACGAGCAGTACTTC. This translates into CASSLRGLMAYEQYF.

The J gene is TRBJ2-3, the V gene TRBV29-1, with 8 positions matching TRBD2. The V gene end was trimmed by 0 bases and the J gene end by 0 bases; junction bases not matched to a gene: 11. CDR3 length: 18 residues. Germline V gene data show CDR1 as SQVTM and CDR2 as ANQGSEA. CDR3: CSVEDRGRPSGSTDTQYF. CDR3 DNA sequence: TGCAGCGTTGAAGATCGAGGACGGCCTAGCGGGAGCACAGATACGCAGTATTTT.

In its sample, this clonotype was seen a few times. J is TRBJ2-5 and V is TRBV5-1, with 10 bases identical to TRBD2. Germline CDR1 and CDR2: SGHRS and YFSETQ. This CDR3 is 19 amino acids long. Trimming took 4 bases from V and 2 from J; bases not matched to a gene: 17. As DNA, the CDR3 is TGCGCCAGCAGCGAGGGGCTGCTAGCGGGGGCCAAAATTCAAGAGACCCAGTACTTC. It yields the protein CASSEGLLAGAKIQETQYF.

This clonotype was detected a few times. The rearrangement joins TRBV20-1 to TRBJ1-6; no firm D call. Trimming took 0 bases from V and 8 from J, leaving 11 bases between them. This CDR3 has 14 residues. Germline V CDR1 and CDR2: DFQATT, SNEGSKA (reference sequence). The CDR3 protein is CSAREGIDYSPLHF. CDR3 coding DNA: TGCAGTGCTAGAGAGGGTATAGATTATTCACCCCTCCACTTT.